The 19 T cell receptor beta chains presented below share a single source sample, sequenced in a study of tumor and adjacent non-tumor tissue in lung cancer. TCRbeta libraries were built with three rounds of nested PCR, modified from ARM-PCR. A single record per CDR3 protein comes from TCRdb applying MiXCR to the multiplex PCR reads. The data show about 86,000 distinct CDR3 sequences, around three quarters seen once. No cell sorting was done before RNA was extracted from the tissue. This non-tumor lung sample came from over 3 cm beyond the tumor edge. Sequenced material: distant non-tumor lung tissue. The receptors come from a woman aged 45-60 years with non-small cell lung cancer.

The V and J genes are TRBV4-1 and TRBJ2-4; D uncertain. Germline CDR1 reads MGHRA; CDR2 reads YSYEKL. V lost 2 bases and J lost 7, with 21 bases in between. The CDR3 sequence is 17 residues long. CDR3 region: CASSQPALETGRNIQYF. The CDR3 coding sequence is TGCGCCAGCAGCCAACCCGCCCTGGAGACCGGTAGGAACATTCAGTACTTC.

Details on this clonotype: A read error may be the cause here, since a much bigger clone is one base away. This chain connects TRBV30 to TRBJ2-3; 7 bases map to TRBD1. The CDR3 is 14 amino acids. Germline V gene data show CDR1 as GTSNPN and CDR2 as SVGIG (reference sequence). CDR3 sequence reads: CAWSRGTGTDTQFF. CDR3 nucleotide sequence: TGTGCCTGGAGTAGGGGGACGGGGACAGATACGCAGTTTTTT.

The table lists this clonotype with a count of one. A junction end diverges from the germline sequence, so it may reflect a read error. J is TRBJ2-3 and V is TRBV4-1, with unresolved D. CDR1 is MGHRA and CDR2 is YSYEKL in the germline V gene. This CDR3 region has 14 residues. CDR3 DNA: TGCGTCAGCAGCCTGGGGATCACCACAGATACGCAATATTTT. Protein: CVSSLGITTDTQYF.

In the case of this clonotype: A read error is possible here, since a much larger clone lies one base away. The rearrangement links TRBV20-1 to TRBJ2-5; TRBD2 matches 11 bases. CDR3 length: 15 residues. CDR1 is DFQATT and CDR2 is SNEGSKA in the germline V gene (reference sequence). J gave up 9 bases and V 2 bases, and 11 bases lay outside the gene matches. The CDR3 DNA follows: TGCAGTGCTAGATCCGTAGCGGGAGGGGGCGAGTCCCAGTACTTC. Residues: CSARSVAGGGESQYF.

Details on this clonotype: Germline and junction disagree at one end, which may indicate a read error. The chain carries TRBV29-1 and TRBJ2-3; D not certain. CDR1 is SQVTM, CDR2 ANQGSEA, per germline. This CDR3 has 14 amino acids. The CDR3 reads CNVGWLECTDTQYF. DNA for the CDR3: TGCAACGTTGGATGGCTGGAATGCACTGATACGCAGTATTTT.

Concerning this clonotype: At one end the junction does not follow the germline gene, possibly because of a read error. V and J are TRBV11-2 and TRBJ1-5, with D possibly matching TRBD1 (5 bases). Germline lookup yields CDR1 SGHAT and CDR2 FQNNGV. The CDR3 totals 15 residues. Here the CDR3 reads CASSLEDRSSQPQRF. CDR3 DNA: TGTGCCAGCAGTTTAGAAGACAGAAGTTCCCAGCCCCAGCGTTTT. Full variable domain (missing parts from reference TRBV11-2 and TRBJ1-5): EAGVAQSPRYKIIEKRQSVAFWCNPISGHATLYWYQQILGQGPKLLIQFQNNGVVDDSQLPKDRFSAERLKGVDSTLKIQPAKLEDSAVYLCASSLEDRSSQPQRFGDGTRLSIL.

Of note for this clonotype: Sequence at one end of the junction differs from germline and may be a read error. The rearrangement links TRBV6-2 or TRBV6-3 to TRBJ2-3, with D perhaps being TRBD1 or TRBD2 (5 bases each). This CDR3 spans 17 amino acids. From germline, CDR1 is MNHEY and CDR2 SVGEGT. CDR3 protein: CVSSYPGTEAYTDTQYF. DNA for the CDR3: TGTGTCAGCAGTTACCCTGGGACGGAAGCATACACAGATACGCAGTATTTT.

Concerning this clonotype itself: At one end the junction does not follow the germline gene, possibly because of a read error. CDR3 sequence: CAISESLVGTAGNRPQHF. The CDR3 DNA reads as TGTGCCATCAGTGAGTCCCTGGTCGGAACAGCTGGCAATCGGCCCCAGCATTTT. The V gene is TRBV10-3, the J gene TRBJ1-5; no definite D call. Germline V gene data show CDR1 as ENHRY and CDR2 as SYGVKD. The CDR3 consists of 18 residues.

As to this clonotype: The junction shows a germline mismatch at one end, possibly a read error. The V and J genes are TRBV6-1 and TRBJ2-6; D is possibly TRBD2 (6 bases). The CDR3 is made up of 15 amino acids. Germline V gene data show CDR1 as MNHNS and CDR2 as SASEGT. This CDR3 reads CASGGTTSGANVLAF. The CDR3 coding sequence is TGTGCCAGCGGGGGGACCACGTCTGGGGCTAATGTCCTGGCTTTC.

About this clonotype: This clone may be a read error of a much larger clone one base away. The chain links TRBV28 to TRBJ2-5, with D possibly TRBD1 on 6 matching bases. Germline V lookup: CDR1 MDHEN, CDR2 SYDVKM. There are 16 residues in the CDR3. CDR3 in amino acids: CTSSLGVGGVSETQYF. The CDR3 DNA follows: TGTACCAGCAGTCTGGGGGTAGGGGGAGTATCAGAGACCCAGTACTTC.

This chain uses TRBV5-5 with TRBJ1-5; D ambiguous. The ends were cut back, 4 bases at V and 4 bases at J, with 15 bases in the middle. The CDR3 loop spans 15 amino acids. Looked up from germline, CDR1 is SGHKS and CDR2 is YYEKEE (reference sequence). The CDR3 DNA reads as TGTGCCAGCAGCGTTAACCCTTGCTGGAATCAGCCCCAGCATTTT. It encodes CASSVNPCWNQPQHF.

By its share, this clonotype is medium-sized. This chain joins TRBV11-3 and TRBJ2-2; tentative D call: TRBD2 (5 bases). Looked up from germline, CDR1 is SGHNT and CDR2 is YENEEA. This CDR3 region has 14 residues. The V and J ends lost 5 bases and 4 bases respectively, with 11 bases between them. The CDR3 DNA reads as TGTGCCAGCAGCCTGAGCGGAAGCACCGGGGAGCTGTTTTTT. Its protein product is CASSLSGSTGELFF.

As concerns this clonotype: With a much larger clone just one base away, this may be a read error. The chain carries TRBV6-4 and TRBJ2-1; D ambiguous. V lost 4 bases and J lost 7, with 17 bases in between. CDR1 is MRHNA, CDR2 SNTAGT, per germline. The CDR3 loop spans 15 amino acids. CDR3 residues: CASSGNSRNLNEQFF. The CDR3 region has the DNA TGTGCCAGCAGTGGTAATAGCAGGAATCTAAATGAGCAGTTCTTC.

As regards this clonotype: One end of the junction varies from germline; a read error may be responsible. The genes are TRBV6-6 and TRBJ2-3, with unresolved D. This CDR3 is built from 14 residues. Germline assignment: CDR1 MNHNY and CDR2 SVGAGI (reference sequence). CDR3 loop: CAISTQRHTDTQYF. In DNA form, the CDR3 reads TGTGCCATCAGTACCCAGAGACACACAGATACGCAGTATTTT.

This clonotype was observed many times. The chain combines TRBV4-1 with TRBJ2-7; maybe TRBD1 (5 bases). The CDR3 has 14 amino acids. Per the germline V gene, CDR1 is MGHRA and CDR2 is YSYEKL. The ends were cut back, 3 bases at V and 2 bases at J, with 11 bases in the middle. The CDR3 reads CASSHPGSPYEQYF. The CDR3 DNA reads TGCGCCAGCAGCCATCCAGGGTCTCCCTACGAGCAGTACTTC.

This clonotype was detected a few times. One end of the junction varies from germline; a read error may be responsible. The rearrangement uses TRBV5-4 and TRBJ1-5; 7 bases agree with TRBD1. The germline V gene has CDR1 SGHNT and CDR2 YYREEE (reference sequence). The CDR3 totals 15 residues. The CDR3 sequence is CASSAGQGGNQSQHF. The CDR3 nucleotides read TGTGCCAGCAGCGCCGGGCAGGGGGGCAATCAGTCCCAGCATTTT.

J is TRBJ2-1 and V is TRBV4-1; TRBD2 aligns across 9 bases. This CDR3 contains 16 residues. With V trimmed by 11 bases and J by 4 bases, 15 bases remained unmatched. Germline CDR1 and CDR2: MGHRA and YSYEKL. The CDR3 is CAYSQDRREGYNEQFF. DNA for the CDR3: TGCGCCTACAGCCAAGACCGGCGGGAGGGATACAATGAGCAGTTCTTC.

As regards this clonotype: The germline gene is not matched at one end of the junction; a read error may be the cause. The chain is built from TRBV6-1 and TRBJ2-3, with TRBD1 matching 10 bases. The germline gives CDR1 MNHNS, CDR2 SASEGT. The CDR3 loop spans 15 amino acids. The CDR3 sequence: CASREGQGGLDTQYF. The DNA of the CDR3 is TGTGCCAGCAGGGAAGGACAGGGGGGGTTAGATACGCAGTATTTT.

Points on this clonotype: The junction differs from germline at one of its ends, possibly a read error. This rearrangement joins TRBV11-2 to TRBJ2-1; D gene uncertain. CDR3 length: 14 residues. CDR1 is SGHAT and CDR2 is FQNNGV in the germline V gene. The CDR3 DNA sequence: TGTGCCACCAGCTTAGCCGGAATTCTAAATGAGCAGTTCTTC. This encodes CATSLAGILNEQFF.